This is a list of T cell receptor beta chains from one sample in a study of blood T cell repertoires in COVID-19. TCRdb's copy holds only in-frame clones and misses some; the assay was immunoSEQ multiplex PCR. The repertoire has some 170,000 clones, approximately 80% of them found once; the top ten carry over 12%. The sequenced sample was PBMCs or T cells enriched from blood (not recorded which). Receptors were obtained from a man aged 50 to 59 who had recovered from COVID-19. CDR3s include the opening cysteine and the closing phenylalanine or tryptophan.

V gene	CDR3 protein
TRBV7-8	CASSPGQQATNEKLFF
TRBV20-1	CSADPGETQYF
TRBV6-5	CASSQDPQGLPQHF
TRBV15	CATGTGDRAVSTEAFF
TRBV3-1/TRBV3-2	CASRGQGSNQPQHF
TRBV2	CASSRDRGPSQPQHF
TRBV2	CASSGQGNNQPQHF
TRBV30	CAWSVQQGRNTGELFF
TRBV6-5	CASTRLVSGGELFF
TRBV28	CASSLTQGTLGGYTF
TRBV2	CASRGQGLSMNTEAFF
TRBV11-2	CASSLARGLMVGKLFF